Shown below are 8 T cell receptor beta chains from a single sample sequenced in a study of T cells in Graves' hyperthyroidism and ophthalmopathy. Researchers amplified the TCR beta CDR3 regions from RNA transcripts. HTBI primers were used for first-round RT-PCR of the TCR CDR3. TCRdb recomputed calls from the multiplex PCR reads with MiXCR, one row per CDR3 protein. The sample consists of more than 500,000 distinct CDR3 sequences, 15% to 20% of them appearing once. Specimen: blood. These receptors were collected from a woman aged 30 to 39 with Graves' ophthalmopathy.

This clonotype was recorded at least ten times. The chain links TRBV28 to TRBJ1-5; a weak D match, TRBD1 (5 bases). This CDR3 comprises 15 residues. CDR1 is MDHEN and CDR2 is SYDVKM in the germline V gene. V was pared by 6 bases and J by 7 bases, with 19 bases between. The CDR3 nucleotides are TGTGCCAGCAGCCCTAGGACATCGCCCAGCCAGCCCCAGCATTTT. This gives the protein CASSPRTSPSQPQHF.

This clonotype was detected a few times. This chain connects TRBV27 to TRBJ2-1; 12 bases are shared with TRBD2. Germline values: CDR1 MNHEY, CDR2 SMNVEV (reference sequence). This CDR3 comprises 15 residues. The V segment lost 3 bases and the J segment 9 bases; nucleotides outside the gene matches: 6. The CDR3 region is CASSFLLAGGSEQFF. CDR3 in DNA: TGTGCCAGCAGTTTCCTCCTAGCGGGAGGGTCTGAGCAGTTCTTC.

With regard to this clonotype: This could be a read error, since a much larger clone is one nucleotide away. The chain combines TRBV29-1 with TRBJ2-1; D possibly corresponds to TRBD1 (5 bases). Germline V gene data show CDR1 as SQVTM and CDR2 as ANQGSEA. CDR3 length: 14 amino acids. DNA of the CDR3: TGCGGCGTTGAAGGGGAAGGGGTTCGCGGTGAGCAGTTCTTC. Protein: CGVEGEGVRGEQFF.

This clonotype was found many times. The genes are TRBV6-2 or TRBV6-3 and TRBJ2-3; D possibly corresponds to TRBD2 (5 bases). Germline V gene lookup returns CDR1 MNHEY and CDR2 SVGEGT. There are 16 residues in the CDR3. V shed 1 base and J shed 5 bases, with 16 bases lying between them. In DNA form, the CDR3 reads TGTGCCAGCAGTTACTGGGCGGGCGCCAGTGGAGATACGCAGTATTTT. This translates into CASSYWAGASGDTQYF.

The sample holds many counts of this clonotype. V is TRBV3-1 and J is TRBJ2-3, with unresolved D. V lost 4 bases to trimming and J lost 6 bases, with 8 bases between them. The CDR3 is 12 amino acids. The germline gives CDR1 LGHDT, CDR2 YNNKEL (reference sequence). The DNA of the CDR3 is TGTGCCAGCAGCCCAATGGGGGATACGCAGTATTTT. Protein product: CASSPMGDTQYF.

This clonotype was seen at least ten times. The chain couples TRBV12-3 or TRBV12-4 to TRBJ1-5, with 7 positions matching TRBD1. The CDR3 loop spans 15 amino acids. The V gene end was trimmed by 5 bases and the J gene end by 4 bases; junction bases not matched to a gene: 8. CDR3 bases: TGTGCCAGCAGTCTCTTGACAGGGTTTAATCAGCCCCAGCATTTT. It translates to CASSLLTGFNQPQHF.

This clonotype appeared many times. The chain couples TRBV28 to TRBJ2-5; D possibly matches TRBD1 or TRBD2 (6 bases each). Germline CDR1 reads MDHEN; CDR2 reads SYDVKM. The CDR3 is made up of 14 amino acids. Trimming shortened V by 6 bases and J by 2 bases, and 13 bases separated the two germline ends. The CDR3 DNA follows: TGTGCCAGCAGATCGCAGGGGAGGCAAGAGACCCAGTACTTC. It encodes CASRSQGRQETQYF.

For this clonotype: This may be a read error: a much more frequent sequence differs by one nucleotide. This chain connects TRBV28 to TRBJ1-1; unclear D gene. CDR3 size: 15 residues. Trimming pared 7 bases from V and 2 bases from J, leaving 17 bases between. The germline V gene encodes CDR1 MDHEN and CDR2 SYDVKM. The CDR3 nucleotides read TGTGCCAGCACCCAACTTGGAGGCGGAAACACTGAAGCTTTCTTT. Amino acid sequence: CASTQLGGGNTEAFF.